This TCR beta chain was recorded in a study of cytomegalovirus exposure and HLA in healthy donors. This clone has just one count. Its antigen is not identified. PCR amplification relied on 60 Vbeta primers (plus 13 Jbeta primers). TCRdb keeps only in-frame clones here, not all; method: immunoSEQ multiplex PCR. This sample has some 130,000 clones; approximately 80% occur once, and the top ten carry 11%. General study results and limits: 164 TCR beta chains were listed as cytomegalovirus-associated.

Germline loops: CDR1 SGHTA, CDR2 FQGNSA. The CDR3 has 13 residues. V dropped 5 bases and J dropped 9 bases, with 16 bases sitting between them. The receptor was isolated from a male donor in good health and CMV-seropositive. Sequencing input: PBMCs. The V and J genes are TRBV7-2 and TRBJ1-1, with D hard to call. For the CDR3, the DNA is TGTGCCAGCAGCGTATCCGGGGTCCAAAAAGCTTTCTTT. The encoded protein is CASSVSGVQKAFF.